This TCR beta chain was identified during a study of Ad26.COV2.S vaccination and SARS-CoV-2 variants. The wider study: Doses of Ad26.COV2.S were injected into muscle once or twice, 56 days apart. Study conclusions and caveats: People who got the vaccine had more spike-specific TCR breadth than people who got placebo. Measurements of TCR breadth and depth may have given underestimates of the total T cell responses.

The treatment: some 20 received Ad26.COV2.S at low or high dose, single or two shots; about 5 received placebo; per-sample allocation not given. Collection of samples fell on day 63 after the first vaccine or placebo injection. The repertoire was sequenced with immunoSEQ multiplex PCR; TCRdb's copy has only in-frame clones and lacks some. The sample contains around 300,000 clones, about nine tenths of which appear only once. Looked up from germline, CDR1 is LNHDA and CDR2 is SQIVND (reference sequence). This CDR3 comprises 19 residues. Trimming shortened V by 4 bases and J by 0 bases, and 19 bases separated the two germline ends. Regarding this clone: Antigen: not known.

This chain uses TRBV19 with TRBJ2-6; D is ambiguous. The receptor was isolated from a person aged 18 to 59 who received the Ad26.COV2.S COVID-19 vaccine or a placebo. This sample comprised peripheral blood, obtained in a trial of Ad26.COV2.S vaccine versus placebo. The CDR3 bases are TGTGCCAGTAGTACCATGGCGGAAGCCACATCCTCTGGGGCCAACGTCCTGACTTTC. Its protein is CASSTMAEATSSGANVLTF.